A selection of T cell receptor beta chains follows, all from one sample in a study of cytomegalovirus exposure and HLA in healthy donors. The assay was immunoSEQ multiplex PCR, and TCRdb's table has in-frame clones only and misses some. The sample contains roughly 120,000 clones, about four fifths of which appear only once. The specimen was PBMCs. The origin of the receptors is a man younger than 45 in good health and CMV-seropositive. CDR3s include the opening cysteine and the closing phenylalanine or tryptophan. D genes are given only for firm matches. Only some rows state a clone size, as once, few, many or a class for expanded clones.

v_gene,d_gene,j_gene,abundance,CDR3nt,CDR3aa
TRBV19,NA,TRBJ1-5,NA,TGTGCCAGTAGTATACTATGGGGAGCGAGCAATCAGCCCCAGCATTTT,CASSILWGASNQPQHF
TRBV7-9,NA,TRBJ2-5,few,TGTGCCAGCAGCTCGGGGATATCAAATTTAAAAGAGACCCAGTACTTC,CASSSGISNLKETQYF
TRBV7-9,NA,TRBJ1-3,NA,TGTGCCAGCAGCGCCCAGCGGGGGAACTCTGGAAACACCATATATTTT,CASSAQRGNSGNTIYF
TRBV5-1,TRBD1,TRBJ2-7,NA,TGCGCCAGCAGCTTTGGGACAGGGGGGTTTGAGCAGTACTTC,CASSFGTGGFEQYF
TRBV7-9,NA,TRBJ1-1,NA,TGTGCCAGCAGCTTCGGAGATACTGAAGCTTTCTTT,CASSFGDTEAFF
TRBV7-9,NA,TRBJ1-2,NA,TGTGCCAGCAGCTCCGGAATTATGAGTGGGAGGTATGGCTACACCTTC,CASSSGIMSGRYGYTF
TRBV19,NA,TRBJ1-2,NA,TGTGCCAGTAGTCTGGCACAGGGCGGCTATGGCTACACCTTC,CASSLAQGGYGYTF
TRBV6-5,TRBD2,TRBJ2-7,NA,TGTGCCACCATTCGAATTACTAGCGGGGGCTACGAGCAGTACTTC,CATIRITSGGYEQYF
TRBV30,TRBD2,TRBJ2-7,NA,TGTGCCTGGAGTAGGGAGCGGGGCCCCTACGAGCAGTACTTC,CAWSRERGPYEQYF
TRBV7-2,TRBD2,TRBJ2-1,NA,TGTGCCAGCAGCCCCCTCTTGGGGGAGGGCCGTCTGTTCTTC,CASSPLLGEGRLFF
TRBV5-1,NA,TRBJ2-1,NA,TGCGCCAGCAGCTTGCAGGTACTCCTAAATGAGCAGTTCTTC,CASSLQVLLNEQFF
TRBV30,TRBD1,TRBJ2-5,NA,TGTGCCTGGAGTTACAGGGGCCCCCAGGAGACCCAGTACTTC,CAWSYRGPQETQYF
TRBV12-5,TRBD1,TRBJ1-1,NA,TGTGCTAGTGGTTTGCTCTGGACAGGGGTGGGGATGTGGGGAACGAACACTGAAGCTTTCTTT,CASGLLWTGVGMWGTNTEAFF
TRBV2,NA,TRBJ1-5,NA,TGTGCCAGCAGTGAGGGTGGCGCCGGGCAGCCCCAGCATTTT,CASSEGGAGQPQHF
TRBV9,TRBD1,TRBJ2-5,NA,TGTGCCAGCAGCGCCAGGGGGTGGCAAGAGACCCAGTACTTC,CASSARGWQETQYF
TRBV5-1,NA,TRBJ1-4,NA,TGCGCCAGCAGCTTACCGGGGTCCGGGGAGGAAAAACTGTTTTTT,CASSLPGSGEEKLFF
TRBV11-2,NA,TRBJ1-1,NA,TGTGCCAGCAGCTTTTCCTTTGGGAGTATTACTGAAGCTTTCTTT,CASSFSFGSITEAFF
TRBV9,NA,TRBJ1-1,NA,TGTGCCAGCAGCGTAGATCAGGGAACTGAAGCTTTCTTT,CASSVDQGTEAFF
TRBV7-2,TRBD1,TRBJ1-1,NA,TGTGCCAGCAGCTTAGTCGTCATGGGTTTCGGGACAGGGAACACTGAAGCTTTCTTT,CASSLVVMGFGTGNTEAFF
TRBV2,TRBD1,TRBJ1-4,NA,TGTGCCAGCAGTGATAACAGGGGTAATGAAAAACTGTTTTTT,CASSDNRGNEKLFF
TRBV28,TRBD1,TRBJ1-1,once,TGTGCCAGCAGTCAAACAGGGGGGACCACTGAAGCTTTCTTT,CASSQTGGTTEAFF
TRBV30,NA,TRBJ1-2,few,TGTGCCTGGAGTGTACTCGGAGGGCGAAATGGCTACACCTTC,CAWSVLGGRNGYTF
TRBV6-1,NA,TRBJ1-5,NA,TGTGCCAGCAGTGAATGGGTAGGGGAGGGCAATCAGCCCCAGCATTTT,CASSEWVGEGNQPQHF
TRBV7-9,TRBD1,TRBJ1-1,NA,TGTGCCAGCAGCCCCGGGACAGGGGGCACTGAAGCTTTCTTT,CASSPGTGGTEAFF
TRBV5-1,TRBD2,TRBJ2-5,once,TGCGCCAGCAGCTTGGGAACTCTAGCGGGCCAAGAGACCCAGTACTTC,CASSLGTLAGQETQYF
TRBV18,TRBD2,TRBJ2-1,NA,TGTGCCAGCTCACCAGTGCTAGCGGGAGATGAGCAGTTCTTC,CASSPVLAGDEQFF
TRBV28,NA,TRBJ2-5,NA,TGTGCCAGCAGTCCCCAGGTAACCCGGGAGACCCAGTACTTC,CASSPQVTRETQYF
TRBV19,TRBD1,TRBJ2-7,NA,TGTGCCAGTAGTAGACAGGGGAAGGCCTACGAGCAGTACTTC,CASSRQGKAYEQYF
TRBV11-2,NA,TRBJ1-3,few,TGTGCCAGCAGTCAGGGAAACACCATATATTTT,CASSQGNTIYF
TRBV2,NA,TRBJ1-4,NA,TGTGCCAGCAGTGAGGGGAGGGGGGAAAAACTGTTTTTT,CASSEGRGEKLFF